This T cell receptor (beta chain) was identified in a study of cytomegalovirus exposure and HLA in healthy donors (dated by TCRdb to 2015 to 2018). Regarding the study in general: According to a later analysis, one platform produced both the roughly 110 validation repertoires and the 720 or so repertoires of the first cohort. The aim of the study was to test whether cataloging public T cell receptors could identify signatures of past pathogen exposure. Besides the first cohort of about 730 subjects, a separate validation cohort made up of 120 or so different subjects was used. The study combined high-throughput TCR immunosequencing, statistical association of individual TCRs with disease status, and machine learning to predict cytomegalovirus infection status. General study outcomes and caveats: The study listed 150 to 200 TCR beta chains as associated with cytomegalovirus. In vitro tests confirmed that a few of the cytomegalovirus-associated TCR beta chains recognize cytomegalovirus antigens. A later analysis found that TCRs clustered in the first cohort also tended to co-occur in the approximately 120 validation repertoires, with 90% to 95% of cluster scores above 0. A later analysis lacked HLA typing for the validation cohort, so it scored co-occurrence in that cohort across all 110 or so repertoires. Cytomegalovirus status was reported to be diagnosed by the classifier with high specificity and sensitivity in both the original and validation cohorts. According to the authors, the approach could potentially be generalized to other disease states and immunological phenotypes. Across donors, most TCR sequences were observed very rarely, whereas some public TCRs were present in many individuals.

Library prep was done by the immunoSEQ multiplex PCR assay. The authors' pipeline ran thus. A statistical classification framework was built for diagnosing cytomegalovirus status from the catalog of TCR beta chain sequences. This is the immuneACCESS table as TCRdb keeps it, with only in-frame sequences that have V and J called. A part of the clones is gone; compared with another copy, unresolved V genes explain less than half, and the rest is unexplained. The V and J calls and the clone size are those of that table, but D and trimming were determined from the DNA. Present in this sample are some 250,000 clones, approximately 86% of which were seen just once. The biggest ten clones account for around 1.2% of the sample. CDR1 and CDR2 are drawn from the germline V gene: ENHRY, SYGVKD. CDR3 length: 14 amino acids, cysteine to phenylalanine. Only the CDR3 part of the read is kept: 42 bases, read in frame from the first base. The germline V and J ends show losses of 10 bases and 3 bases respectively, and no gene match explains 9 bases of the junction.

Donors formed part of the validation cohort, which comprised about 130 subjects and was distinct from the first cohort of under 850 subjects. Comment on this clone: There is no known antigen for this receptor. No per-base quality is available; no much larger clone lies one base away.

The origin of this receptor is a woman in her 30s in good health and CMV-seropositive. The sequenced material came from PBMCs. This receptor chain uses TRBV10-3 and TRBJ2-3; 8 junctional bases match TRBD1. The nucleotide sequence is TGTGCCACAAGACAGGGGTTTTTGACAGATACGCAGTATTTT. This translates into CATRQGFLTDTQYF.